Below are 27 T cell receptor beta chains sequenced from a single sample in a study of cytomegalovirus exposure and HLA in healthy donors. 13 Jbeta primers and 60 Vbeta primers were used for the PCR. This table comes from immunoSEQ multiplex PCR, and its TCRdb copy is limited to in-frame clones, with some not included. The data contain fewer than 130,000 clones, 86% of them singletons. The sample was PBMCs. These receptors were taken from a man between 40 and 49 years old in good health and CMV-seronegative.

In its sample, this clone was seen once. This chain uses TRBV19 with TRBJ1-5, with no clear D. The germline V and J ends were trimmed by 7 bases and 7 bases, with 14 bases remaining between them. The CDR3 covers 13 residues. CDR1 LNHDA and CDR2 SQIVND come from the germline V gene (reference sequence). CDR3 residues: CASTSSQFQPQHF. The CDR3 nucleotides read TGTGCCAGTACCTCGTCACAATTCCAGCCCCAGCATTTT.

This chain connects TRBV6-6 to TRBJ1-1; D gene uncertain. The CDR3 totals 13 residues. CDR1 MNHNY and CDR2 SVGAGI come from the germline V gene (reference sequence). V lost 4 bases to trimming and J lost 0 bases, with 6 bases between them. In nucleotides, the CDR3 is TGTGCCAGCAGTTCCAACATGAACACTGAAGCTTTCTTT. Amino acid sequence: CASSSNMNTEAFF.

On this clone itself: The same CDR3 is also encoded by other DNA sequences in this sample. The chain carries TRBV18 and TRBJ1-1; maybe TRBD1 (5 bases). Germline-derived CDR1 and CDR2 are KGHSH and LQKENI. V was pared by 2 bases and J by 1 base, with 5 bases between. This CDR3 comprises 13 residues. CDR3 nucleotide sequence: TGTGCCAGCTCACCAACAGGGAACACTGAAGCTTTCTTT. This gives the protein CASSPTGNTEAFF.

The rearrangement links TRBV30 to TRBJ2-3, with a tentative D call TRBD2 (7 bases). CDR3 length: 14 residues. V lost 2 bases to trimming and J lost 10 bases, with 19 bases between them. Germline-derived CDR1 and CDR2 are GTSNPN and SVGIG (reference sequence). CDR3 loop: CAWSKAGALWAQYF. DNA for the CDR3: TGTGCCTGGAGTAAGGCGGGGGCCCTATGGGCGCAGTATTTT.

This clone has more than one count but fewer than ten. The chain couples TRBV6-5 to TRBJ1-1; TRBD1 aligns across 7 bases. V was clipped by 2 bases and J by 0 bases; unmatched bases: 0. This CDR3 region has 14 residues. Germline V gene sequence: CDR1 MNHEY, CDR2 SVGAGI. The CDR3 sequence is CASSYDRVNTEAFF. CDR3 in DNA: TGTGCCAGCAGTTACGACAGGGTGAACACTGAAGCTTTCTTT.

The chain employs TRBV5-1 and TRBJ1-1; possibly TRBD1 for D (5 bases). Germline V CDR1 and CDR2: SGHRS, YFSETQ. V was cut by 7 bases and J by 5 bases, with 15 bases left in between. The CDR3 has 13 residues. The CDR3 loop is CASFRDLGTEAFF. The CDR3, as DNA: TGCGCCAGCTTCAGGGATTTAGGTACTGAAGCTTTCTTT.

The chain employs TRBV4-1 and TRBJ2-7; D unresolved. Germline V gene data show CDR1 as MGHRA and CDR2 as YSYEKL. The V end lost 5 bases, the J end lost 3 bases, and 8 bases lay between the germline ends. The length of the CDR3 is 12 residues. This chain's CDR3 is CASSRDFYEQYF. The DNA of the CDR3 is TGCGCCAGCAGCAGAGACTTCTACGAGCAGTACTTC.

This chain joins TRBV5-1 and TRBJ2-1; no firm D call. CDR3 length: 13 residues. V lost 0 bases and J 4 bases, leaving 5 bases between the germline ends. Germline V gene sequence: CDR1 SGHRS, CDR2 YFSETQ. CDR3 nucleotide sequence: TGCGCCAGCAGCTTGGACATATACAATGAGCAGTTCTTC. This gives the protein CASSLDIYNEQFF. Drawing the rest from reference TRBV5-1 and TRBJ2-1, the complete variable domain is KAGVTQTPRYLIKTRGQQVTLSCSPISGHRSVSWYQQTPGQGLQFLFEYFSETQRNKGNFPGRFSGRQFSNSRSEMNVSTLELGDSALYLCASSLDIYNEQFFGPGTRLTVL.

Only a few counts were recorded for this clone. This chain uses TRBV2 with TRBJ1-5; D might be TRBD1 (6 bases). The germline V and J ends were trimmed by 8 bases and 4 bases, with 12 bases remaining between them. Germline V gene data show CDR1 as SNHLY and CDR2 as FYNNEI. The CDR3 runs 13 residues. The CDR3 protein is CASRRGGNQPQHF. The CDR3 DNA follows: TGTGCCAGCCGTAGGGGGGGAAATCAGCCCCAGCATTTT.

V gene TRBV28 combines with J gene TRBJ1-4; tentatively, D is TRBD1 (6 bases). Germline CDR1 MDHEN, CDR2 SYDVKM. There are 15 residues in the CDR3. V was cut by 6 bases and J by 3 bases, with 14 bases left in between. CDR3 bases: TGTGCCAGCAGACGGGGGGCGCCTGCTAATGAAAAACTGTTTTTT. It is translated as CASRRGAPANEKLFF.

The chain couples TRBV6-5 to TRBJ1-2; a possible D gene is TRBD1 (6 bases). CDR1 and CDR2 (germline): MNHEY, SVGAGI. V was clipped by 1 base and J by 7 bases, with 16 bases between them. This CDR3 spans 15 amino acids. Here the CDR3 reads CASSYFKAGEGGYTF. CDR3 coding DNA: TGTGCCAGCAGTTACTTCAAGGCAGGGGAGGGTGGCTACACCTTC.

This chain joins TRBV18 and TRBJ2-1; no reliable D call. Trimming cost V 1 base and J 5 bases, with 6 bases left between them. Germline CDR1 is KGHSH and CDR2 is LQKENI. The CDR3 runs to 13 residues. This CDR3 reads CASSPRGDNEQFF. The CDR3 nucleotides read TGTGCCAGCTCACCACGTGGAGACAATGAGCAGTTCTTC. Variable domain in full (rest from reference TRBV18 and TRBJ2-1): NAGVMQNPRHLVRRRGQEARLRCSPMKGHSHVYWYRQLPEEGLKFMVYLQKENIIDESGMPKERFSAEFPKEGPSILRIQQVVRGDSAAYFCASSPRGDNEQFFGPGTRLTVL.

This chain joins TRBV6-6 and TRBJ2-5, with a weak D call TRBD1 (7 bases). The CDR3 spans 13 residues. Germline loops: CDR1 MNHNY, CDR2 SVGAGI (reference sequence). The ends were cut back, 6 bases at V and 5 bases at J, with 13 bases in the middle. CDR3 protein: CASRQGRLETQYF. CDR3 coding DNA: TGTGCCAGCAGACAGGGGAGGTTGGAGACCCAGTACTTC.

This clone was observed a few times. This chain uses TRBV18 with TRBJ2-1, with 8 bases identical to TRBD1. V trimming: 5 bases; J trimming: 6 bases; junction bases outside the gene matches: 9. This CDR3 spans 15 amino acids. Germline V CDR1 and CDR2: KGHSH, LQKENI. The CDR3, as DNA: TGTGCCAGCTCAGAGGGACAGGCCCCCCCCAATGAGCAGTTCTTC. Translation gives CASSEGQAPPNEQFF. The whole variable domain, filled in from reference TRBV18 and TRBJ2-1, reads NAGVMQNPRHLVRRRGQEARLRCSPMKGHSHVYWYRQLPEEGLKFMVYLQKENIIDESGMPKERFSAEFPKEGPSILRIQQVVRGDSAAYFCASSEGQAPPNEQFFGPGTRLTVL.

The chain combines TRBV5-4 with TRBJ2-5; 7 nucleotides align to TRBD2. In germline, CDR1 is SGHNT, CDR2 YYREEE (reference sequence). V trimming: 0 bases; J trimming: 6 bases; junction bases outside the gene matches: 14. The CDR3 extends over 17 amino acids. CDR3 amino acids: CASSLEPAGYPQQTQYF. CDR3 in DNA: TGTGCCAGCAGCTTGGAACCAGCGGGGTACCCTCAACAGACCCAGTACTTC.

This chain connects TRBV5-6 to TRBJ2-7, with 9 bases identical to TRBD1. Germline V gene sequence: CDR1 SGHDT, CDR2 YYEEEE. Trimming took 5 bases from V and 2 from J; bases not matched to a gene: 8. This CDR3 contains 15 residues. CDR3 in DNA: TGTGCCAGCAGGGTAGGACAGGGGCTTCCCTACGAGCAGTACTTC. Translating gives CASRVGQGLPYEQYF.

This clone was detected only once. Other DNA sequences from this sample encode an identical CDR3 as well. The rearrangement uses TRBV18 and TRBJ1-5; 8 nucleotides match TRBD1. Germline V gene lookup returns CDR1 KGHSH and CDR2 LQKENI. The CDR3 runs 14 residues. V shed 3 bases, J shed 4 bases, and the junction held 2 bases outside the gene matches. The CDR3 sequence is CASSPGQDNQPQHF. In DNA form, the CDR3 reads TGTGCCAGCTCACCGGGACAGGATAATCAGCCCCAGCATTTT.

This clone appeared a single time. This rearrangement joins TRBV18 to TRBJ2-5, with D unresolved. Germline CDR1 and CDR2: KGHSH and LQKENI. This CDR3 is 14 amino acids long. V was pared by 3 bases and J by 2 bases, with 10 bases between. CDR3 amino acids: CASSPNPQQETQYF. CDR3 DNA sequence: TGTGCCAGCTCACCCAATCCCCAACAAGAGACCCAGTACTTC.

The chain carries TRBV19 and TRBJ1-1, with D maybe TRBD1 (5 bases). CDR1 is LNHDA, CDR2 SQIVND, per germline (reference sequence). Between the trimmed V and J ends, which lost 5 bases and 1 base, there was a span of 14 bases. The length of the CDR3 is 15 residues. In nucleotides, the CDR3 is TGTGCCAGTAGTCCTGGCGACAGTGGGAACACTGAAGCTTTCTTT. Its translation: CASSPGDSGNTEAFF. Combining the CDR3 with reference TRBV19 and TRBJ1-1 gives the whole variable domain DGGITQSPKYLFRKEGQNVTLSCEQNLNHDAMYWYRQDPGQGLRLIYYSQIVNDFQKGDIAEGYSVSREKKESFPLTVTSAQKNPTAFYLCASSPGDSGNTEAFFGQGTRLTVV.

The chain employs TRBV18 and TRBJ1-1, with TRBD1 as a possible D gene (5 bases). Per germline, CDR1 KGHSH and CDR2 LQKENI. The CDR3 contains 13 residues. Trimming cost V 3 bases and J 3 bases, with 8 bases left between them. CDR3 amino acids: CASSPGPHTEAFF. CDR3 bases: TGTGCCAGCTCACCGGGGCCGCACACTGAAGCTTTCTTT. Drawing the rest from reference TRBV18 and TRBJ1-1, the complete variable domain is NAGVMQNPRHLVRRRGQEARLRCSPMKGHSHVYWYRQLPEEGLKFMVYLQKENIIDESGMPKERFSAEFPKEGPSILRIQQVVRGDSAAYFCASSPGPHTEAFFGQGTRLTVV.

This clone appeared a single time. This CDR3 is CASSLGTGTYEQYF. The CDR3 DNA reads as TGTGCCAGCAGCTTAGGGACAGGGACCTACGAGCAGTACTTC. The chain joins TRBV7-6 to TRBJ2-7; 8 bases fit TRBD1. V lost 1 base to trimming and J lost 2 bases; unmatched junction nucleotides: 1. The germline V gene encodes CDR1 SGHVS and CDR2 FNYEAQ. The CDR3 runs 14 residues.

CDR3 nucleotides: TGTGCCTGGAGTAAGGGAGGGACTGATGGCTACACCTTC. This sequence encodes CAWSKGGTDGYTF. The rearrangement links TRBV30 to TRBJ1-2, with D tentatively TRBD1 (5 bases). The CDR3 is 13 amino acids. The V end was cut by 2 bases, the J end by 6 bases, with 13 bases between. Germline CDR1 and CDR2: GTSNPN and SVGIG (reference sequence).

This chain connects TRBV27 to TRBJ1-4, with D maybe TRBD1 (5 bases). CDR3 length: 12 amino acids. V shed 8 bases and J shed 4 bases, with 8 bases lying between them. Germline CDR1 MNHEY, CDR2 SMNVEV (reference sequence). The CDR3 nucleotides read TGTGCCAGCGGGGCCTTTAATGAAAAACTGTTTTTT. It codes for CASGAFNEKLFF.

The rearrangement joins TRBV19 to TRBJ1-4, with D tentatively TRBD1 (5 bases). Trimming removed 5 bases at V and 8 bases at J, with 18 bases between. The CDR3 is 15 amino acids. Germline CDR1 and CDR2: LNHDA and SQIVND (reference sequence). CDR3 sequence (DNA): TGTGCCAGTAGTGCCTACAGGTTAGAGGCCGAAAAACTGTTTTTT. Its protein is CASSAYRLEAEKLFF.

CDR3 protein: CASRTGTMNTEAFF. CDR3 sequence (DNA): TGTGCCAGCAGGACAGGTACCATGAACACTGAAGCTTTCTTT. The chain employs TRBV6-1 and TRBJ1-1; D might be TRBD1 (6 bases). The V gene's germline CDR1 is MNHNS and CDR2 SASEGT. With 6 bases removed from V and 0 bases from J, the gap between germline ends came to 11 bases. The CDR3 consists of 14 residues.

The chain combines TRBV15 with TRBJ2-3; D gene uncertain. CDR1 LNHNV and CDR2 YYDKDF come from the germline V gene (reference sequence). This CDR3 comprises 12 residues. V shed 0 bases and J shed 8 bases, with 6 bases lying between them. The CDR3 DNA is TGTGCCACCAGCAGAGATACGGGTACGCAGTATTTT. It encodes CATSRDTGTQYF.

J is TRBJ2-7 and V is TRBV28; D gene ambiguous. CDR1 is MDHEN, CDR2 SYDVKM, per germline. The CDR3 is 11 amino acids. V lost 4 bases, J lost 6 bases, and 7 bases lay in between. The DNA for the CDR3 is TGTGCCAGCAGTTCCCTCGGCGAGCAGTACTTC. Amino acid sequence: CASSSLGEQYF.